The 20 T cell receptor beta chains below come from one sample, sequenced in a study of chronic HIV infection and antiretroviral therapy. TCRdb re-analysed the 5' RACE reads in MiXCR, keeping a single row per CDR3 protein. The sample holds about 38,000 distinct CDR3 sequences; roughly 8% are singletons and the top ten take approximately 2.6%. The sample taken for sequencing was peripheral blood. Receptor source: an adult who had HIV and had not received antiretroviral therapy, or was an uninfected healthy control (not recorded which).

In its sample, this clonotype was seen many times. This rearrangement joins TRBV28 to TRBJ2-7, with D perhaps being TRBD1 or TRBD2 (5 bases each). The CDR3 contains 13 residues. The germline V gene has CDR1 MDHEN and CDR2 SYDVKM. Trimming took off 3 bases at V and 2 bases at J, with 8 bases between the two ends. The CDR3 region is CASSLGDAYEQYF. CDR3 in DNA: TGTGCCAGCAGTTTGGGGGATGCCTACGAGCAGTACTTC.

This clonotype was found a few times. This chain links TRBV27 with TRBJ1-2; tentative D call: TRBD1 (5 bases). CDR1 is MNHEY, CDR2 SMNVEV, per germline (reference sequence). V lost 6 bases and J lost 3, with 17 bases in between. The CDR3 spans 15 residues. Written as DNA, the CDR3 is TGTGCCAGCAGGAGAGGGGTCGGCAGGGACTATGGCTACACCTTC. Encoded protein: CASRRGVGRDYGYTF.

This clonotype was seen a few times. This chain connects TRBV6-5 to TRBJ1-3, with a possible D match to TRBD1 (6 bases). The CDR3 is made up of 16 amino acids. V lost 8 bases and J lost 3, with 20 bases in between. Germline V CDR1 and CDR2: MNHEY, SVGAGI. Here the CDR3 reads CASGKKTGGLGNTIYF. DNA of the CDR3: TGTGCCAGCGGTAAAAAGACAGGAGGTCTTGGAAACACCATATATTTT.

This clonotype was seen a handful of times. The chain links TRBV28 to TRBJ2-7, with 8 bases that match TRBD2. The length of the CDR3 is 14 residues. CDR1 is MDHEN, CDR2 SYDVKM, per germline. J was trimmed by 4 bases and V by 5 bases; bases with no gene match: 7. CDR3 DNA sequence: TGTGCCAGCAGTCTGAACGGACTAGCTTACGAGCAGTACTTC. Translation: CASSLNGLAYEQYF.

The rearrangement joins TRBV5-1 to TRBJ1-1, with 8 nucleotides matching TRBD1. The CDR3 extends over 16 amino acids. Unmatched junction bases numbered 13, after V lost 4 bases and J lost 5 bases. Per germline, CDR1 SGHRS and CDR2 YFSETQ. The CDR3 DNA sequence: TGCGCCAGCAGCCCTACCTTGACAGGGGTGCGAACTGAAGCTTTCTTT. Residues: CASSPTLTGVRTEAFF. The full variable domain, its missing parts supplied by reference TRBV5-1 and TRBJ1-1, is KAGVTQTPRYLIKTRGQQVTLSCSPISGHRSVSWYQQTPGQGLQFLFEYFSETQRNKGNFPGRFSGRQFSNSRSEMNVSTLELGDSALYLCASSPTLTGVRTEAFFGQGTRLTVV.

CDR3 DNA: TGTGCCATCAGTGAGTCTACGGGAGTAGCTACCCAGTACTTC. Translation: CAISESTGVATQYF. This sequence joins TRBV10-3 and TRBJ2-5; the D gene is possibly TRBD2 (6 bases). This CDR3 has 14 amino acids. Trimming removed 0 bases from V and 8 bases from J, with 13 bases in between. Germline lookup yields CDR1 ENHRY and CDR2 SYGVKD.

This clonotype was recorded many times. The rearrangement joins TRBV29-1 to TRBJ2-7; D gene ambiguous. The CDR3 consists of 10 residues. Germline V lookup: CDR1 SQVTM, CDR2 ANQGSEA. Deletions cut 5 bases from V and 3 bases from J, with 5 bases between. CDR3 bases: TGCAGCGTTTTTGACTACGAGCAGTACTTC. It codes for CSVFDYEQYF.

This clonotype has a count of ten or more. This chain uses TRBV28 with TRBJ1-3; tentative D call: TRBD1 (5 bases). In germline, CDR1 is MDHEN, CDR2 SYDVKM. The CDR3 is 14 residues long. Trimming left V 3 bases short and J 2 bases short, with 8 bases between. CDR3 residues: CASSLGGPGNTIYF. The CDR3 DNA reads TGTGCCAGCAGTTTGGGGGGTCCTGGAAACACCATATATTTT.

Notes on this clonotype: This clone may be a read error of a much larger clone one base away. The chain combines TRBV28 with TRBJ2-4; possibly TRBD2 for D (5 bases). The V end lost 7 bases, the J end lost 15 bases, and 16 bases lay between the germline ends. Germline V gene lookup returns CDR1 MDHEN and CDR2 SYDVKM. There are 11 residues in the CDR3. CDR3 amino acids: CASNTAGVAYF. DNA of the CDR3: TGTGCCAGCAATACAGCCGGGGTAGCGTACTTC.

This clonotype was detected only a few times. The genes are TRBV29-1 and TRBJ2-7; no reliable D call. Germline values: CDR1 SQVTM, CDR2 ANQGSEA. This CDR3 comprises 11 residues. V gave up 4 bases and J gave up 4 bases, with 8 bases separating them. The CDR3 sequence is CSVGNEYEQYF. The CDR3 nucleotides are TGCAGCGTTGGCAATGAGTACGAGCAGTACTTC.

The chain combines TRBV29-1 with TRBJ1-2; D possibly corresponds to TRBD1 (6 bases). The CDR3 extends over 15 amino acids. V lost 7 bases and J lost 5, with 23 bases in between. Germline CDR1 and CDR2: SQVTM and ANQGSEA. CDR3 region: CSAAEGGAGEYGYTF. CDR3 nucleotides: TGCAGCGCTGCCGAGGGGGGGGCTGGCGAGTATGGCTACACCTTC.

This clonotype was detected ten times or more. The chain employs TRBV6-1 and TRBJ2-7; no firm D call. The length of the CDR3 is 10 residues. Germline values: CDR1 MNHNS, CDR2 SASEGT. V shed 1 base and J shed 6 bases, with 1 base lying between them. The CDR3 bases are TGTGCCAGCAGTGAAGGCGAGCAGTACTTC. Translating gives CASSEGEQYF.

This CDR3 reads CASSPRDADNSPLHF. The CDR3 region has the DNA TGTGCCAGCTCACCTCGGGACGCGGATAATTCACCCCTCCACTTT. V is TRBV18 and J is TRBJ1-6, with D perhaps matching TRBD1 (5 bases). The V gene lost 3 bases and the J gene lost 5 bases, with 11 bases spanning the gap. The CDR3 runs 15 residues. Per the germline V gene, CDR1 is KGHSH and CDR2 is LQKENI.

This clonotype was counted at least ten times. The V gene is TRBV12-3 or TRBV12-4, the J gene TRBJ2-1; TRBD2 matches 10 bases. J gave up 9 bases and V 6 bases, and 5 bases lay outside the gene matches. The CDR3 is made up of 13 amino acids. The CDR3 loop reads CASSLSGRGEQFF. CDR3 DNA sequence: TGTGCCAGCAGCTTAAGCGGGAGGGGTGAGCAGTTCTTC.

The V call is TRBV28, the J call TRBJ2-7; the D is unclear. The CDR3 is 11 amino acids. From germline, CDR1 is MDHEN and CDR2 SYDVKM. V lost 1 base, J lost 7 bases, and 5 bases lay in between. The CDR3 region is CASSLYAEQYF. CDR3 nucleotides: TGTGCCAGCAGTTTATATGCAGAGCAGTACTTC.

This clonotype has a count of ten or more. The J gene is TRBJ2-6, the V gene TRBV20-1, with unresolved D. V dropped 0 bases and J dropped 1 base, with 10 bases sitting between them. This CDR3 comprises 16 residues. CDR1 DFQATT and CDR2 SNEGSKA come from the germline V gene (reference sequence). CDR3 loop: CSARDDSFSGANVLTF. The DNA of the CDR3 is TGCAGTGCTAGAGATGATAGTTTTTCTGGGGCCAACGTCCTGACTTTC.

The table lists this clonotype with many counts. The CDR3 nucleotides are TGTGCCAGCAGAGCTAGCTCGAACACCGGGGAGCTGTTTTTT. Protein sequence: CASRASSNTGELFF. The chain uses TRBV6-2 or TRBV6-3 and TRBJ2-2; D might be TRBD2 (5 bases). V lost 6 bases to trimming and J lost 0 bases, with 8 bases between them. Germline lookup yields CDR1 MNHEY and CDR2 SVGEGT. This CDR3 region has 14 residues.

In this sample, this clonotype is medium-sized (0.01 to 0.1%). The chain carries TRBV28 and TRBJ2-3; unclear D gene. From germline, CDR1 is MDHEN and CDR2 SYDVKM. Trimming shortened V by 6 bases and J by 0 bases, and 10 bases separated the two germline ends. This CDR3 has 14 residues. As DNA, the CDR3 is TGTGCCAGCAGAGCACAAATTAGCACAGATACGCAGTATTTT. Translating gives CASRAQISTDTQYF.

The CDR3 sequence is CASSSIRTEAFF. The CDR3 DNA is TGTGCCAGCAGTTCTATAAGGACAGAAGCTTTCTTT. The chain has TRBV6-5 and TRBJ1-1, with D possibly matching TRBD1 (5 bases). V shed 4 bases and J shed 8 bases, with 11 bases lying between them. The CDR3 spans 12 residues. Germline V lookup: CDR1 MNHEY, CDR2 SVGAGI.

There are many counts of this clonotype. The rearrangement links TRBV2 to TRBJ2-5; possibly TRBD1 or TRBD2 for D (5 bases each). Deletions cut 7 bases from V and 5 bases from J, with 14 bases between. This CDR3 spans 13 amino acids. Germline CDR1 and CDR2: SNHLY and FYNNEI. The DNA of the CDR3 is TGTGCCAGCACCCAGGGTTGGGGGGAGACCCAGTACTTC. This translates into CASTQGWGETQYF.